The 3 T cell receptor beta chains below all came from one sample that was sequenced in a study of shared clonotypes between healthy human individuals. Using immunoSEQ multiplex PCR, the repertoire was profiled, and TCRdb retains in-frame clones only, with some absent. The repertoire includes about 2.4 million clones, more than 80% of them detected once, and roughly 0.13% sits in the top ten. The sequenced sample consisted of naive CD4+ T cells sorted from blood. Subset reported: CD45RA+ positively selected. These receptors all stem from a man in his late teens or twenties in good health.

The chain uses TRBV5-1 and TRBJ1-2, with a weak D call TRBD1 (5 bases). V gave up 2 bases and J gave up 3 bases, with 14 bases separating them. Germline V gene lookup returns CDR1 SGHRS and CDR2 YFSETQ. The CDR3 spans 15 residues. In nucleotides, the CDR3 is TGCGCCAGCAGCTTTGGGGCGGGGGTCGACTATGGCTACACCTTC. Its translation: CASSFGAGVDYGYTF.

This sequence joins TRBV12-1 and TRBJ2-3; TRBD2 reflects the table's D call only, with no check against the DNA. TRBV12-1 is noted as a pseudogene. The CDR3 is 14 amino acids. CDR3 coding DNA: TGTGCCAGCAGCCCCGCGGGCAGCACAGATACGCAGTATTTT. This gives the protein CASSPAGSTDTQYF.

This clone was seen a handful of times. V and J are TRBV7-9 and TRBJ1-2; possibly TRBD1 for D (6 bases). Germline-derived CDR1 and CDR2 are SEHNR and FQNEAQ (reference sequence). This CDR3 comprises 14 residues. Trimming removed 5 bases at V and 8 bases at J, with 18 bases between. CDR3 loop: CASSRQLQGQGYTF. CDR3 nucleotide sequence: TGTGCCAGCAGCCGACAGCTACAGGGTCAGGGCTACACCTTC. Looking up the rest from reference TRBV7-9 and TRBJ1-2 gives the full variable domain: DTGVSQNPRHKITKRGQNVTFRCDPISEHNRLYWYRQTLGQGPEFLTYFQNEAQLEKSRLLSDRFSAERPKGSFSTLEIQRTEQGDSAMYLCASSRQLQGQGYTFGSGTRLTVV.